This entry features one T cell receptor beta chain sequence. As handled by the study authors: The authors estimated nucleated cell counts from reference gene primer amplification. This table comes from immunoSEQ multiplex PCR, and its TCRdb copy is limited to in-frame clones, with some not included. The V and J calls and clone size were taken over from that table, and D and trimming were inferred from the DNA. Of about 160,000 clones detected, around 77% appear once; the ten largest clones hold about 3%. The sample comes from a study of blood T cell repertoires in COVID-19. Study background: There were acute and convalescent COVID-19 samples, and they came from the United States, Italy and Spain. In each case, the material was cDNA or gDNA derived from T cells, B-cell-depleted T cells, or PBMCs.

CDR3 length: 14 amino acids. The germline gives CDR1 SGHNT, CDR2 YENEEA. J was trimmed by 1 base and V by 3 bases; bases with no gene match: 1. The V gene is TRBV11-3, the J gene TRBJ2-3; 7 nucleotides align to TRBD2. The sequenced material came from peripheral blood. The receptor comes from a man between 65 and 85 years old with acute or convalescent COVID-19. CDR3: CASSLGGGTDTQYF. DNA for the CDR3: TGTGCCAGCAGCTTGGGGGGGGGCACAGATACGCAGTATTTT. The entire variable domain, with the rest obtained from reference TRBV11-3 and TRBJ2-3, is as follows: EAGVVQSPRYKIIEKKQPVAFWCNPISGHNTLYWYLQNLGQGPELLIRYENEEAVDDSQLPKDRFSAERLKGVDSTLKIQPAELGDSAVYLCASSLGGGTDTQYFGPGTRLTVL.